The sequence of this TCR beta chain was determined in a study of T cell responses to AZD1222 COVID-19 vaccine. Study observations and caveats: Rises in breadth and depth of Spike-specific TCRs came after two AZD1222 doses. Just a handful of AZD1222 recipients were seropositive at baseline. A reported finding is that nearly half of spike-specific TCRs target unmutated variant regions.

Concerning this clone: Its antigen is still unknown.

Repertoires were generated with immunoSEQ multiplex PCR, while TCRdb's copy carries only in-frame clones and drops some. Of 110,000 to 150,000 clones detected, around 90% appear once; the ten largest clones hold around 3.6%. Germline V gives CDR1 MNHEY, CDR2 SVGAGI. The germline V and J ends were trimmed by 7 bases and 4 bases, with 7 bases remaining between them. This CDR3 region has 12 residues. The V call is TRBV6-5, the J call TRBJ2-2; D remains unclear. This clonotype was sampled from an adult in good health. The sample here was peripheral blood, taken on day 0 of AZD1222 vaccination. The CDR3 protein is CASKDLTGELFF. The CDR3 DNA is TGTGCCAGCAAGGACCTCACCGGGGAGCTGTTTTTT.